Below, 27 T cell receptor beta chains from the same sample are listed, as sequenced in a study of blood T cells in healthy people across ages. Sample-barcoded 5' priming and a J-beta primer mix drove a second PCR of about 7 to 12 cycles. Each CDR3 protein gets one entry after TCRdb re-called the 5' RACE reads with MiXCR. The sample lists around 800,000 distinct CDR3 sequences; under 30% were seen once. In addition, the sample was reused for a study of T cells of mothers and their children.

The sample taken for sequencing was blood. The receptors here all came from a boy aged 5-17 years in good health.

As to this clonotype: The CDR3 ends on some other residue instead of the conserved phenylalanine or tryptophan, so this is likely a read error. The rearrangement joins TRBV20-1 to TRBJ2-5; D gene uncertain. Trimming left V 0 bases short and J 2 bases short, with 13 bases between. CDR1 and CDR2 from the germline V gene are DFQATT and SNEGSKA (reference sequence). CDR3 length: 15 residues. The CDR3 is CSARDRRGIQETQYY. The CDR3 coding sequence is TGCAGTGCTAGAGATCGGCGAGGCATACAAGAGACCCAGTACTAC.

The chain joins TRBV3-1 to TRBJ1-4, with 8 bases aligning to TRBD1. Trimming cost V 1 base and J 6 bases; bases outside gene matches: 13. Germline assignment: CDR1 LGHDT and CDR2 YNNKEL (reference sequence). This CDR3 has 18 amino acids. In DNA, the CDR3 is TGTGCCAGCAGCCAAGGAGAGGGACGGCAGGGGGCATATGAAAAACTGTTTTTT. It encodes CASSQGEGRQGAYEKLFF.

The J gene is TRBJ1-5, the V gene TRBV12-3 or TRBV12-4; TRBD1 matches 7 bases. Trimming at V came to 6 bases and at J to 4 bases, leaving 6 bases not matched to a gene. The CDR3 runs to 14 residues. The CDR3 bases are TGTGCCAGCAGGTGGACAGGTGAGAATCAGCCCCAGCATTTT. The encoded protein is CASRWTGENQPQHF.

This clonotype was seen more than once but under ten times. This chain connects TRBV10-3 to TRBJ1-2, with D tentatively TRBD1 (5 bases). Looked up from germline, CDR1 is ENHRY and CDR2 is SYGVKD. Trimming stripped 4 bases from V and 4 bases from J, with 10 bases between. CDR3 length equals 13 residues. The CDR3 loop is CAISAGLTYGYTF. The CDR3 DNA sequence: TGTGCCATCAGTGCGGGGCTCACCTATGGCTACACCTTC.

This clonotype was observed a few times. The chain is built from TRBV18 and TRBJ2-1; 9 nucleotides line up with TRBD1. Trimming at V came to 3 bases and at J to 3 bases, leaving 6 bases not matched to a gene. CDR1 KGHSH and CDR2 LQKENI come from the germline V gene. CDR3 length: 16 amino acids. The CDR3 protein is CASSPSGTGLYNEQFF. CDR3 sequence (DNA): TGTGCCAGCTCACCTTCCGGGACAGGGCTCTACAATGAGCAGTTCTTC.

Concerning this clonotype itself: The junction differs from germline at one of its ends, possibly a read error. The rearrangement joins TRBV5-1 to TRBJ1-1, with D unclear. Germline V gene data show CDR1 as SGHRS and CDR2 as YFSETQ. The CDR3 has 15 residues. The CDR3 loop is CASTLAMGMNTEAFF. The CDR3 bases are TGCGCCAGCACCTTGGCCATGGGCATGAACACTGAAGCTTTCTTT.

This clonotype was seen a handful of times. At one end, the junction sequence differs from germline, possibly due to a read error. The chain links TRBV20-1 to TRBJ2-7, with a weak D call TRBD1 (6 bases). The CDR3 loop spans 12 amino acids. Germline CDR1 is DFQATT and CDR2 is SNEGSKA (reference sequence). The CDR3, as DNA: TGCAGTGCTAGCGGGACATACTACGAGCAGTACTTT. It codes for CSASGTYYEQYF.

The chain's CDR3 is CATSGDQGDSGYTF. CDR3 DNA: TGTGCCACTTCTGGGGATCAGGGTGATTCGGGCTACACCTTC. The V call is TRBV10-3, the J call TRBJ1-2; possibly TRBD1 for D (5 bases). The CDR3 runs to 14 residues. Trimming cost V 10 bases and J 8 bases, with 23 bases left between them. Germline V CDR1 and CDR2: ENHRY, SYGVKD.

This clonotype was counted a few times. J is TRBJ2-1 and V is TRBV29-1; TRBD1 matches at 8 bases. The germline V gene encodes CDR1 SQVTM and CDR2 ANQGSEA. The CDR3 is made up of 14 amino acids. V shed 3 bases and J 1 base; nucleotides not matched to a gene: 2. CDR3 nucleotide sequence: TGCAGCGTTGAGACAGGGGAGTCCTACAATGAGCAGTTCTTC. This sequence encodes CSVETGESYNEQFF.

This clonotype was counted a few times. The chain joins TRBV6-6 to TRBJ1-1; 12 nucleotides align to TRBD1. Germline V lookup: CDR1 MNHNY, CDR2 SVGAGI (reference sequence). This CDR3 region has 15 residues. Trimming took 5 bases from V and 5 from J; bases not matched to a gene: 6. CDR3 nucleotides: TGTGCCAGCAGTCCTGGGACAGGGGGCTGGACTGAAGCTTTCTTT. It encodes CASSPGTGGWTEAFF.

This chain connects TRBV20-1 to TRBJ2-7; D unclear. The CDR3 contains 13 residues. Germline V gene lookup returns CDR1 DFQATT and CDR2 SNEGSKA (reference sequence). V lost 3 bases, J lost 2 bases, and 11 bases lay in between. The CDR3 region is CSARDAAAYEQYF. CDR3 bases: TGCAGTGCTAGGGACGCGGCCGCCTACGAGCAGTACTTC.

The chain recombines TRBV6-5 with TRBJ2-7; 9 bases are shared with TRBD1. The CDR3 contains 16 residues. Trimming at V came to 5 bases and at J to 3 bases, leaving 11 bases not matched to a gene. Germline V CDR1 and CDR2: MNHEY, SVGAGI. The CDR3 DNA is TGTGCCAGCAGTCGTCGAATAGGGACAGGGATCTACGAGCAGTACTTC. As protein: CASSRRIGTGIYEQYF.

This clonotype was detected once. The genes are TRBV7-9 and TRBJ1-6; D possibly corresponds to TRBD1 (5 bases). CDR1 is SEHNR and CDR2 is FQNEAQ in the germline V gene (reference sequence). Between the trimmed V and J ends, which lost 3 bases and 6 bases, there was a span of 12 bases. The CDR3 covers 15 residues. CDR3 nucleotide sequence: TGTGCCAGCAGCTTTTTTCAGGGCGGTAATTCACCCCTCCACTTT. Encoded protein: CASSFFQGGNSPLHF.

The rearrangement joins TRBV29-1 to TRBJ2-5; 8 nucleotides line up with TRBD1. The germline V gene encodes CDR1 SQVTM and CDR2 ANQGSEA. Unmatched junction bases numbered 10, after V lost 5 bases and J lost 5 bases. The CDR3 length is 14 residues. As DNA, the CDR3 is TGCAGCGTTATCCCGGACAGGGTTGATGAGACCCAGTACTTC. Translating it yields CSVIPDRVDETQYF.

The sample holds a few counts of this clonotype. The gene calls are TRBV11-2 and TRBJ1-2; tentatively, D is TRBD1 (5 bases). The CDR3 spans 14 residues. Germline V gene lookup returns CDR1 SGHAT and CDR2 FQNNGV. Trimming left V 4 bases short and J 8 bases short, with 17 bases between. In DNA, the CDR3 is TGTGCCAGCAGCTCCCAAGGGGTCCCTAACGGCTACACCTTC. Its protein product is CASSSQGVPNGYTF. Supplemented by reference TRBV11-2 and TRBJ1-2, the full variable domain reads EAGVAQSPRYKIIEKRQSVAFWCNPISGHATLYWYQQILGQGPKLLIQFQNNGVVDDSQLPKDRFSAERLKGVDSTLKIQPAKLEDSAVYLCASSSQGVPNGYTFGSGTRLTVV.

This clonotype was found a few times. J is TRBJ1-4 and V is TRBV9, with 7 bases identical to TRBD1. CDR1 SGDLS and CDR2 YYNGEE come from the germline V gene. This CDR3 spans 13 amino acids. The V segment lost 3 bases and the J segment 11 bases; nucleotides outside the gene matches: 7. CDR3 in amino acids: CASSDRTGGKLFF. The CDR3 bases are TGTGCCAGCAGCGACCGGACAGGAGGGAAACTGTTTTTT. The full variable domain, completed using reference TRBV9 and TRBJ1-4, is DSGVTQTPKHLITATGQRVTLRCSPRSGDLSVYWYQQSLDQGLQFLIQYYNGEERAKGNILERFSAQQFPDLHSELNLSSLELGDSALYFCASSDRTGGKLFFGSGTQLSVL.

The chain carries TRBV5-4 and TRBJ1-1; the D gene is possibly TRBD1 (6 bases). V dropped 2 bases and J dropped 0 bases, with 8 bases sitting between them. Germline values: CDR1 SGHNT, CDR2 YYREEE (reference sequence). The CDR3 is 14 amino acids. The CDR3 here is CASSFDRLNTEAFF. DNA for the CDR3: TGTGCCAGCAGCTTCGACAGGTTGAACACTGAAGCTTTCTTT.

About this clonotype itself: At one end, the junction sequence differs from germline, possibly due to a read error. Here the CDR3 DNA reads TGTGCCAGCAGCCTCTACGAGCAGTGCTTC. It translates to CASSLYEQCF. The gene calls are TRBV11-2 and TRBJ2-7; no firm D call. Germline CDR1 SGHAT, CDR2 FQNNGV. The CDR3 has 10 residues.

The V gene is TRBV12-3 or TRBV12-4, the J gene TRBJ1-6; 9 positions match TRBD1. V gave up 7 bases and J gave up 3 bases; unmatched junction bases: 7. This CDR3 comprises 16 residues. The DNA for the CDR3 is TGTGCCAGCACTCCGGGACAGGGTGTCTATAATTCACCCCTCCACTTT. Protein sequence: CASTPGQGVYNSPLHF.

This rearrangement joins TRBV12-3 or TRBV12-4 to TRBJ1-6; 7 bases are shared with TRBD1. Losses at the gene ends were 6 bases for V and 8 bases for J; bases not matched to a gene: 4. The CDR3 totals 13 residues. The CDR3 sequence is CASSRDSYSPLHF. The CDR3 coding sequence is TGTGCCAGCAGCCGGGACAGCTATTCACCCCTCCACTTT.

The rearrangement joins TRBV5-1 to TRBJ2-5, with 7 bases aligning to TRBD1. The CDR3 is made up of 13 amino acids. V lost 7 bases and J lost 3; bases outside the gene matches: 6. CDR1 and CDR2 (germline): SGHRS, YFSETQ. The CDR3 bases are TGCGCCAGCGGCCCACAGGGGAAAGAGACCCAGTACTTC. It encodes CASGPQGKETQYF.

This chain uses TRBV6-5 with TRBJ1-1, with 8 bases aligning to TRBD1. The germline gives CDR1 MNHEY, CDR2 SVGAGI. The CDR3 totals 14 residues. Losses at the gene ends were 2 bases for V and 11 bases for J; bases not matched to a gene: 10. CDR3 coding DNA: TGTGCCAGCAGTTACCTCACGACAGGGGTTGACGCTTTCTTT. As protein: CASSYLTTGVDAFF.

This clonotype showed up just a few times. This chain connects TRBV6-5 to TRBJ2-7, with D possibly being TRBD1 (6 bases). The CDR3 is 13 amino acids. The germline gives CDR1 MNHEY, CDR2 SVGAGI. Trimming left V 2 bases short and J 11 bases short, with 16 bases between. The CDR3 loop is CASSYQQGTREYF. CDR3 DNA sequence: TGTGCCAGCAGTTACCAACAGGGAACTAGGGAGTACTTC.

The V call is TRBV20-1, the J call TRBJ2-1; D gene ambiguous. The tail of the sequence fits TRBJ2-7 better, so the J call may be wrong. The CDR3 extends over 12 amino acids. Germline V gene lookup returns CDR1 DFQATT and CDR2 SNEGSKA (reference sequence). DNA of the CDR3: TGCAGTGCTAGAGATATGGGGTTAGGGCAGTACTTC. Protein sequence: CSARDMGLGQYF.

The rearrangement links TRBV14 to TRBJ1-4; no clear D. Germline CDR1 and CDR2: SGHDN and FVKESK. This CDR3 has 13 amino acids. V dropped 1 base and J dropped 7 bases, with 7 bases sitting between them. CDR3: CASSQGYAEKLFF. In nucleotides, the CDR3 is TGTGCCAGCAGCCAAGGATACGCTGAAAAACTGTTTTTT. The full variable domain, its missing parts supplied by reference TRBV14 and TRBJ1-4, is EAGVTQFPSHSVIEKGQTVTLRCDPISGHDNLYWYRRVMGKEIKFLLHFVKESKQDESGMPNNRFLAERTGGTYSTLKVQPAELEDSGVYFCASSQGYAEKLFFGSGTQLSVL.

In DNA form, the CDR3 reads TGTGCCAGCAGCCCGATGCAGGGGACCAACACTGAAGCTTTCTTT. Its protein is CASSPMQGTNTEAFF. This rearrangement joins TRBV3-1 to TRBJ1-1; possible D gene TRBD1, 6 bases. The V end was cut by 4 bases, the J end by 2 bases, with 14 bases between. The CDR3 length is 15 residues. Germline V gene data show CDR1 as LGHDT and CDR2 as YNNKEL (reference sequence). The entire variable domain, with the rest obtained from reference TRBV3-1 and TRBJ1-1, is as follows: DTAVSQTPKYLVTQMGNDKSIKCEQNLGHDTMYWYKQDSKKFLKIMFSYNNKELIINETVPNRFSPKSPDKAHLNLHINSLELGDSAVYFCASSPMQGTNTEAFFGQGTRLTVV.

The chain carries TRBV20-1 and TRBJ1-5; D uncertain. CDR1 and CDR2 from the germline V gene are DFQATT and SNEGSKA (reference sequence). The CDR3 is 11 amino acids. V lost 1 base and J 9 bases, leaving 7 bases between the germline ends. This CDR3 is CSARGVGPQHF. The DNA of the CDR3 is TGCAGTGCTAGAGGCGTGGGGCCCCAGCATTTT.